This is a list of T cell receptor beta chains from one sample in a study of blood T cell repertoires in COVID-19. Measured with immunoSEQ multiplex PCR; TCRdb has only the in-frame clones, and not every one. In the table there are some 150,000 clones, approximately 86% of which are singletons. Sequenced sample: PBMCs or T cells enriched from blood (not recorded which). These receptor sequences come from a woman in her 40s who had recovered from COVID-19. CDR3s include the opening cysteine and the closing phenylalanine or tryptophan. The order of the fields is D gene, V gene, J gene, clone size, CDR3 DNA, CDR3 protein. D genes are given only for firm matches. Clone size, where shown, is once, few, many, or a class for clones that have expanded.

>TRBD2|TRBV7-9|TRBJ2-7|.
TGTGCCAGCAGCTTAGATGGGACTAGTTACGAGCAGTACTTC
CASSLDGTSYEQYF
>TRBD1|TRBV10-3|TRBJ1-1|.
TGTGCCATCAGAGTGGACAGGGGAGGCACTGAAGCTTTCTTT
CAIRVDRGGTEAFF
>TRBD1|TRBV2|TRBJ2-7|.
TGTGCCAGCAAGCGACAGGGGGCAATTGCCTACGAGCAGTACTTC
CASKRQGAIAYEQYF
>TRBD2|TRBV2|TRBJ2-7|once
TGTGCCAGCAGAGTTCCGGGACTAGGAGACTACGAGCAGTACTTC
CASRVPGLGDYEQYF
>.|TRBV2|TRBJ1-5|.
TGTGCCAGCAGTGAAGGAGGCGGACCCGACAGGACCGATAGGCCCCAGCATTTT
CASSEGGGPDRTDRPQHF
>TRBD1|TRBV6-5|TRBJ2-5|.
TGTGCCAGCAGGGACAGGGCCTCGGAGACCCAGTACTTC
CASRDRASETQYF
>TRBD1|TRBV27|TRBJ2-3|.
TGTGCCAGCAGTTTGTGGGACAGTAGCACAGATACGCAGTATTTT
CASSLWDSSTDTQYF
>.|TRBV2|TRBJ1-2|few
TGTGCCAGCAGTGAAGGGGATACAGGGTCCTATGGCTACACCTTC
CASSEGDTGSYGYTF
>.|TRBV7-8|TRBJ2-1|.
TGTGCCAGCAGCCTCCAACTGGGGGGGCGCCTCAATGAGCAGTTCTTC
CASSLQLGGRLNEQFF
>.|TRBV19|TRBJ1-2|.
TGTGCCAGTACCTTGAGGATGGACTATGGCTACACCTTC
CASTLRMDYGYTF
>.|TRBV2|TRBJ1-5|.
TGTGCCAGCAGCCGGGGGGGGACGGTAAATCAGCCCCAGCATTTT
CASSRGGTVNQPQHF
>.|TRBV5-6|TRBJ1-5|.
TGTGCCAGCAGCTTGTCCGGAGGACTGAGATTTTTGAATCAGCCCCAGCATTTT
CASSLSGGLRFLNQPQHF
>.|TRBV30|TRBJ1-2|few
TGTGCCGTGAGGGGGATTAACTATGGCTACACCTTC
CAVRGINYGYTF
>TRBD2|TRBV7-2|TRBJ2-3|.
TGTGCCAGCAGCTTGACTAGCGGGGGCTTGTCAGATACGCAGTATTTT
CASSLTSGGLSDTQYF
>TRBD2|TRBV11-2|TRBJ2-3|.
TGTGCCAGCAGCTTCGGGACTAGCGGAACAGATACGCAGTATTTT
CASSFGTSGTDTQYF
>.|TRBV5-1|TRBJ1-1|.
TGCGCCAGCAGCGATAGGGGTCTCTACACTGAAGCTTTCTTT
CASSDRGLYTEAFF
>.|TRBV12-3/TRBV12-4|TRBJ2-7|.
TGTGCCAGCAGTTCAAGGACAGAGCAGTACTTC
CASSSRTEQYF
>TRBD1|TRBV6-5|TRBJ1-4|.
TGTGCCAGCAGTCCACCCGGGACAGGGAAAAAACTGTTTTTT
CASSPPGTGKKLFF
>TRBD1|TRBV4-1|TRBJ2-7|.
TGCGCCAGCAGCCAAGCGGACAGGACAGGGCAGTACTTC
CASSQADRTGQYF
>.|TRBV27|TRBJ1-1|.
TGTGCCAGCAGTTCCTACAGGGACCCAATTGAAGCTTTCTTT
CASSSYRDPIEAFF
>.|TRBV4-1|TRBJ1-6|.
TGCGCCAGCAGTCTGGGGACACTACAGGAGACCCTCCACTTT
CASSLGTLQETLHF
>.|TRBV30|TRBJ1-6|.
TGTGCCTGGAGTGGTACCGGGGATTCACCCCTCCACTTT
CAWSGTGDSPLHF
>TRBD1|TRBV15|TRBJ1-4|.
TGTGCCACCAGCAGAGCAGGGGGACCTAATGAAAAACTGTTTTTT
CATSRAGGPNEKLFF
>.|TRBV19|TRBJ2-2|few
TGTGCCAGTAGTATGGGGGTCGGCGGGGTAAACACCGGGGAGCTGTTTTTT
CASSMGVGGVNTGELFF
>TRBD1|TRBV29-1|TRBJ2-3|.
TGCAGCGTTTTAACGACAGGGAGAGCAGATACGCAGTATTTT
CSVLTTGRADTQYF
>.|TRBV2|TRBJ1-2|.
TGTGCCAGCAGCGTTGACTCTAACTATGGCTACACCTTC
CASSVDSNYGYTF
>.|TRBV19|TRBJ1-6|few
TGTGCCAGTAGTACCCCCCTTGGGGCTAATTCACCCCTCCACTTT
CASSTPLGANSPLHF
>.|TRBV11-1|TRBJ2-6|once
TGTGCCAGCAGCCGCGAATCTGGGGCCAACGTCCTGACTTTC
CASSRESGANVLTF
>TRBD1|TRBV6-4|TRBJ2-2|.
TGTGCCAGCAGTGACTCTGGGACAGGGGACACCGGGGAGCTGTTTTTT
CASSDSGTGDTGELFF
>.|TRBV19|TRBJ1-1|.
TGTGCCAGTAGACTAAAGTTGAACACTGAAGCTTTCTTT
CASRLKLNTEAFF
>TRBD2|TRBV11-2|TRBJ2-1|once
TGTGCCAGCAGCCCAAGCGGGAGCTCCTACAATGAGCAGTTCTTC
CASSPSGSSYNEQFF
>.|TRBV23-1|TRBJ1-1|.
TGCGCCAGCAGTTGTGGTAAGACAGAGAACACTGAAGCTTTCTTT
CASSCGKTENTEAFF
>.|TRBV2|TRBJ1-5|.
TGTGCCAGCAGTGAGCAGGGATTTAGCAATCAGCCCCAGCATTTT
CASSEQGFSNQPQHF
>.|TRBV11-2|TRBJ2-5|.
TGTGCCAGCAGCCTTCAAGAGACCCAGTACTTC
CASSLQETQYF
>.|TRBV6-1|TRBJ2-1|.
TGTGCCAGCAGTGAAGGTGTTAGCTCCTACAATGAGCAGTTCTTC
CASSEGVSSYNEQFF
>TRBD1|TRBV7-8|TRBJ1-2|.
TGTGCCAGCAGCTTAACGTACAGGGGGCGCGGCAACTATGGCTACACCTTC
CASSLTYRGRGNYGYTF
>TRBD1|TRBV18|TRBJ1-2|few
TGTGCCAGCTCACCGGGACAGGACTATGGCTACACCTTC
CASSPGQDYGYTF
>.|TRBV13|TRBJ1-1|once
TGTGCCAGCAGCCCACCGGAGGAGGCCACTGAAGCTTTCTTT
CASSPPEEATEAFF
>.|TRBV5-1|TRBJ1-1|.
TGCGCCAGCAGCTTGAACAGGGCGAACACTGAAGCTTTCTTT
CASSLNRANTEAFF
>TRBD1|TRBV20-1|TRBJ1-2|.
TGCAGTGCTAGTCCTGCGGGCAGGGGGCATCATGGCTACACCTTC
CSASPAGRGHHGYTF
>TRBD1|TRBV24-1|TRBJ2-7|.
TGTGCCACCAGTGGTCGGGACAGCGGCGAGCAGTACTTC
CATSGRDSGEQYF
>.|TRBV27|TRBJ2-1|.
TGTGCCAGCAGTTTATCGACAGATCGGAGGGAGGATGAGCAGTTCTTC
CASSLSTDRREDEQFF
>.|TRBV4-1|TRBJ2-3|.
TGCGCCAGCAGCCCCTTGGAGAGCACAGATACGCAGTATTTT
CASSPLESTDTQYF
>.|TRBV28|TRBJ1-1|few
TGTGCCAGCACCATCGGGATGAACACTGAAGCTTTCTTT
CASTIGMNTEAFF
>.|TRBV5-1|TRBJ1-5|.
TGCGCCAGCAGCTCAGGGCCAAATCAGCCCCAGCATTTT
CASSSGPNQPQHF
>.|TRBV5-1|TRBJ2-5|.
TGCGCCAGCAGCTTGTCTAGTGGGGAGACCCAGTACTTC
CASSLSSGETQYF
>.|TRBV4-2|TRBJ2-1|once
TGTGCCAGCAGGATCCGGGAGAGCTCCTACAATGAGCAGTTCTTC
CASRIRESSYNEQFF
>.|TRBV6-6|TRBJ1-5|.
TGTGCCAGCAGTTATAACAGGGCCAATCAGCCCCAGCATTTT
CASSYNRANQPQHF
>.|TRBV10-3|TRBJ2-1|.
TGTGCCATCAGTGAGACACGGGGCAGGGGTAAACCCAATGAGCAGTTCTTC
CAISETRGRGKPNEQFF
>.|TRBV5-6|TRBJ2-7|.
TGTGCCAGCAGCATCGGATCTAGTTACGAGCAGTACTTC
CASSIGSSYEQYF
>.|TRBV5-6|TRBJ1-6|.
TGTGCCAGCAGCTTCAAAAAAAGGGGCGCTGATTCACCCCTCCACTTT
CASSFKKRGADSPLHF
>TRBD1|TRBV27|TRBJ1-1|.
TGTGCCAGCAGTTCAGGACAGGTTAGGACTGAAGCTTTCTTT
CASSSGQVRTEAFF
>.|TRBV5-1|TRBJ1-4|.
TGCGCCAGCACGCCCGGAGGGGGGGGCGAAAAACTGTTTTTT
CASTPGGGGEKLFF